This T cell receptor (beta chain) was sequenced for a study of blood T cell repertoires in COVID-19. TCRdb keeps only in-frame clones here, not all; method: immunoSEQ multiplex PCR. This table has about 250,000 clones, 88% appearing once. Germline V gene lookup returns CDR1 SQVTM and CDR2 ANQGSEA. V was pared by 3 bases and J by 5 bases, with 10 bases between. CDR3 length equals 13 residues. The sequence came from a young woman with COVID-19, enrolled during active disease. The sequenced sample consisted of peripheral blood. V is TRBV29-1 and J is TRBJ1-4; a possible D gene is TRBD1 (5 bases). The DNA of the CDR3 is TGCAGCGTTGATGGGGGGATAAATGAAAAACTGTTTTTT. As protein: CSVDGGINEKLFF. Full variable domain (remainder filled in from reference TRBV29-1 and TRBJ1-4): SAVISQKPSRDICQRGTSLTIQCQVDSQVTMMFWYRQQPGQSLTLIATANQGSEATYESGFVIDKFPISRPNLTFSTLTVSNMSPEDSSIYLCSVDGGINEKLFFGSGTQLSVL.